These 8 T cell receptor beta chains came from one sample sequenced in a study of molecular identifiers for immune sequencing clone quantification. From the PCR reads, TCRdb called clonotypes with MiXCR, one entry per CDR3 protein. The data show 460,000 or so distinct CDR3 sequences, 25% seen once. The sequenced sample was naive CD8+ T cells from blood, with Jurkat cell RNA spiked in. Documented subset: FACS-sorted CD8+CD4-CCR7+CD45RA+ naive T cells. The source of these receptors is a human donor in good health. Some libraries in this study had Jurkat cell RNA spiked in.

The V gene is TRBV28, the J gene TRBJ2-1; 9 bases line up with TRBD2. J was trimmed by 5 bases and V by 5 bases; bases with no gene match: 7. Germline assignment: CDR1 MDHEN and CDR2 SYDVKM. The CDR3 runs to 15 residues. In nucleotides, the CDR3 is TGTGCCAGCAGTCCGAGCGGGAGGCGCAACAATGAGCAGTTCTTC. Its protein product is CASSPSGRRNNEQFF.

Points on this clonotype: Its ends do not fully match the called genes, so a read error is possible. The chain has TRBV27 and TRBJ1-6; 8 nucleotides line up with TRBD1. Germline V CDR1 and CDR2: MNHEY, SMNVEV (reference sequence). CDR3 length equals 13 residues. CDR3 protein: CASRTGEISRLHF. DNA for the CDR3: TGTGCCAGCAGGACAGGGGAGATTTCACGCCTCCACTTT.

This clonotype was counted many times. The chain employs TRBV28 and TRBJ1-4, with a possible D match to TRBD1 (6 bases). Germline V gene lookup returns CDR1 MDHEN and CDR2 SYDVKM. With 6 bases removed from V and 6 bases from J, the gap between germline ends came to 17 bases. This CDR3 spans 15 amino acids. CDR3 sequence (DNA): TGTGCCAGCAGCCCTCCTACCACAGGGTATGAAAAACTGTTTTTT. Its translation is CASSPPTTGYEKLFF.

In this sample, this clonotype turned up a few times. J is TRBJ2-5 and V is TRBV2, with no clear D. The CDR3 length is 14 residues. V was clipped by 2 bases and J by 1 base, with 8 bases between them. The germline CDR1 and CDR2 sequences are SNHLY and FYNNEI. CDR3: CASSEIQSQETQYF. The CDR3 region has the DNA TGTGCCAGCAGTGAAATCCAGAGCCAAGAGACCCAGTACTTC.

This clonotype has a handful of counts. The rearrangement links TRBV4-2 to TRBJ2-7; D not resolved. The CDR3 spans 13 residues. Between the trimmed V and J ends, which lost 0 bases and 6 bases, there was a span of 9 bases. CDR1 and CDR2 (germline): LGHNA, YNFKEQ. The CDR3, as DNA: TGTGCCAGCAGCCAAGATTACGGGTCCGAGCAGTACTTC. Amino acid sequence: CASSQDYGSEQYF.

This clonotype was found once. The junction shows a germline mismatch at one end, possibly a read error. This CDR3 is CATGGARTYNGQFF. CDR3 bases: TGTGCCACCGGGGGGGCAAGGACCTACAATGGGCAGTTCTTC. V is TRBV12-3 or TRBV12-4 and J is TRBJ2-1; 8 nucleotides line up with TRBD2. CDR3 length equals 14 residues.

This clonotype was seen more than once but under ten times. The V gene is TRBV3-1, the J gene TRBJ1-1; the D is unclear. This CDR3 spans 14 amino acids. The germline CDR1 and CDR2 sequences are LGHDT and YNNKEL (reference sequence). Trimming left V 4 bases short and J 3 bases short, with 12 bases between. CDR3 sequence reads: CASSRASRDTEAFF. In DNA form, the CDR3 reads TGTGCCAGCAGCCGAGCCAGCAGAGACACTGAAGCTTTCTTT.

A remark on this clonotype: A much more abundant neighbour one base away suggests this may be a read error. This chain links TRBV20-1 with TRBJ2-5; 8 nucleotides agree with TRBD2. Per germline, CDR1 DFQATT and CDR2 SNEGSKA (reference sequence). CDR3 length: 15 amino acids. V trimming: 2 bases; J trimming: 1 base; junction bases outside the gene matches: 6. The CDR3 DNA follows: TGCAGTGCTAGAAATCGCGGGAGGTCCCAAGAGACCCAGTACTTC. Encoded protein: CSARNRGRSQETQYF.